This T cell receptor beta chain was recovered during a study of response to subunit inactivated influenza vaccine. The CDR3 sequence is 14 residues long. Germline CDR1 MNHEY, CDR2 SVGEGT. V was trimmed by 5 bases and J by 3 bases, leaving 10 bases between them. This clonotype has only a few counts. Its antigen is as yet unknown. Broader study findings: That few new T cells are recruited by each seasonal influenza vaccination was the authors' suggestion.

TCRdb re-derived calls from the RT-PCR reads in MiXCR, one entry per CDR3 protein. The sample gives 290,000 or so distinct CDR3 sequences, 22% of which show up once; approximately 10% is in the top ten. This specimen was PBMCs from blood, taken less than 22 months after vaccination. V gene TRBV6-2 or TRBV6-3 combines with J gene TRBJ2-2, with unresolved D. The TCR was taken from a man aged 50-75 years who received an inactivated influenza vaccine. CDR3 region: CASSKTPYTGELFF. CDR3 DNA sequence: TGTGCCAGCAGTAAGACACCGTACACCGGGGAGCTGTTTTTT.